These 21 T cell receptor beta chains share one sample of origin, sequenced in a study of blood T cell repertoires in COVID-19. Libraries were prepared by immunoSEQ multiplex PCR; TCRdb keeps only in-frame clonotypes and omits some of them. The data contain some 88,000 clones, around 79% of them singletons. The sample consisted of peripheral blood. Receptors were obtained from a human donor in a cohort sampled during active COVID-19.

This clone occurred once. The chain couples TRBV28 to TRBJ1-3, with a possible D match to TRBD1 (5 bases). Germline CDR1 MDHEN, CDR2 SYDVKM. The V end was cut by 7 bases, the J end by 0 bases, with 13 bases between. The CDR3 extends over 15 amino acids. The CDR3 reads CASTDIGASGNTIYF. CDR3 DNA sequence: TGTGCCAGCACCGACATAGGGGCCTCTGGAAACACCATATATTTT.

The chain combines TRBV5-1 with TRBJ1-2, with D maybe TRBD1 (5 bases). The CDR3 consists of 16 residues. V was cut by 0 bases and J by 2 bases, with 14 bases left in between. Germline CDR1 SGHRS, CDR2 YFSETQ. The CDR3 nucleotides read TGCGCCAGCAGCTTGGAGCTGGGACTGGCCAACTATGGCTACACCTTC. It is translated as CASSLELGLANYGYTF. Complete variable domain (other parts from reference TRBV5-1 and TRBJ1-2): KAGVTQTPRYLIKTRGQQVTLSCSPISGHRSVSWYQQTPGQGLQFLFEYFSETQRNKGNFPGRFSGRQFSNSRSEMNVSTLELGDSALYLCASSLELGLANYGYTFGSGTRLTVV.

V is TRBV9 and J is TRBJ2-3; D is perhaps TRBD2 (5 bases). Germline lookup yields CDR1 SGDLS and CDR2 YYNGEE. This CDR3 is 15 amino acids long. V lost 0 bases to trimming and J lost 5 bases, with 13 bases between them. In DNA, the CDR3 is TGTGCCAGCAGCGTAGCTAGCCTAGCTAAAGATACGCAGTATTTT. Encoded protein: CASSVASLAKDTQYF.

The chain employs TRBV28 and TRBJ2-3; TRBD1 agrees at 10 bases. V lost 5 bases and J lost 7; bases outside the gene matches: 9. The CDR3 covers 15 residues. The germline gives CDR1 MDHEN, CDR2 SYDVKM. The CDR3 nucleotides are TGTGCCAGCAGTCACCCTGACAGGGGGCATTATACGCAGTATTTT. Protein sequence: CASSHPDRGHYTQYF.

CDR3 nucleotides: TGTGCCACCAGCGCCCAGACAGGGTCTAATGAAAAACTGTTTTTT. Amino acids: CATSAQTGSNEKLFF. V gene TRBV15 combines with J gene TRBJ1-4; 7 nucleotides match TRBD1. Germline values: CDR1 LNHNV, CDR2 YYDKDF (reference sequence). V was pared by 5 bases and J by 3 bases, with 6 bases of the junction left unmatched. This CDR3 spans 15 amino acids.

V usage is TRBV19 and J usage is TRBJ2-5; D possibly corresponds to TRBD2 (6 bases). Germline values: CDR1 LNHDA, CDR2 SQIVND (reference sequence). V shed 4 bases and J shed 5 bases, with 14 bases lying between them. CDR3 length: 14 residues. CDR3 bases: TGTGCCAGTAGTAAGACTAGAAGTGCGGAGACCCAGTACTTC. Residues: CASSKTRSAETQYF.

The CDR3 DNA follows: TGTGCCAGCAGCTTAGCGGGCACTGAAGCTTTCTTT. Translated: CASSLAGTEAFF. V usage is TRBV11-2 and J usage is TRBJ1-1; D call uncertain. The germline V gene has CDR1 SGHAT and CDR2 FQNNGV. The CDR3 contains 12 residues. V was shortened by 1 base and J by 4 bases, with 4 bases between the two germline ends.

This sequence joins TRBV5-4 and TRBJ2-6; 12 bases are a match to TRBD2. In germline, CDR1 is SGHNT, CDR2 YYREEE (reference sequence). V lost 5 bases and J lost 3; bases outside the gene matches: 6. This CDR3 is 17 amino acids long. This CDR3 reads CASRLTSGSLGANVLTF. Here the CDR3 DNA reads TGTGCCAGCAGGTTGACTAGCGGGAGCCTTGGGGCCAACGTCCTGACTTTC.

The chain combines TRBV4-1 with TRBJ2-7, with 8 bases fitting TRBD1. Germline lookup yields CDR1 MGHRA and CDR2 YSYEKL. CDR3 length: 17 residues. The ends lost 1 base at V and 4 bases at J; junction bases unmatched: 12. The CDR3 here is CASSQGTLGTGTYEQYF. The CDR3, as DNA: TGCGCCAGCAGCCAAGGGACACTCGGGACAGGAACTTACGAGCAGTACTTC.

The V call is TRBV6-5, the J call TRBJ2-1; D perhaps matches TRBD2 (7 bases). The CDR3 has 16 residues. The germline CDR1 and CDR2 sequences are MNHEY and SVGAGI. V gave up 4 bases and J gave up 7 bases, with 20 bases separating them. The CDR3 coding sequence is TGTGCCAGCAGTTCCTCCGGAGGGGGGCGGGGGAATGAGCAGTTCTTC. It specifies CASSSSGGGRGNEQFF.

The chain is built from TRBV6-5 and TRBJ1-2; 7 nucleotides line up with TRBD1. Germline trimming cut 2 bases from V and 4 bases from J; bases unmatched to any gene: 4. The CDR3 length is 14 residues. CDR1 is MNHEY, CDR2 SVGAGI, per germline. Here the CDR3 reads CASSYQTGSYGYTF. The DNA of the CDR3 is TGTGCCAGCAGTTACCAGACAGGGTCCTATGGCTACACCTTC.

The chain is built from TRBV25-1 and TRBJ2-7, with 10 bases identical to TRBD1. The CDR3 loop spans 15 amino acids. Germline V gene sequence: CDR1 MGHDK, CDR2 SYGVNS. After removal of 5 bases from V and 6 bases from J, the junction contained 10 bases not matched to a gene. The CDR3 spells CASSTRGQGTGEQYF. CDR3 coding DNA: TGTGCCAGCAGTACCCGGGGACAGGGGACGGGCGAGCAGTACTTC.

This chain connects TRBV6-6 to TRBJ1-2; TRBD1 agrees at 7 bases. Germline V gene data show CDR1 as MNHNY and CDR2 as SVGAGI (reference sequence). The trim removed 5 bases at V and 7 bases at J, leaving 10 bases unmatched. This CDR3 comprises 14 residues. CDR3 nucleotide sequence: TGTGCCAGCAGTCCTGACAGGGTTCTGGGTGGCTACACCTTC. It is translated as CASSPDRVLGGYTF.

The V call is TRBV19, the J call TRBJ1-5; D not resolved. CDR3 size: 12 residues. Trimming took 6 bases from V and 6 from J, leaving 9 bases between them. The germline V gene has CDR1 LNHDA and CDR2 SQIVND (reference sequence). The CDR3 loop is CASREGGQPQHF. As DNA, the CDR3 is TGTGCCAGTAGGGAAGGCGGTCAGCCCCAGCATTTT.

The CDR3 bases are TGTGCCAGTAGTTCCACCGGGACAGGGAAACACACTGAAGCTTTCTTT. Translation: CASSSTGTGKHTEAFF. The V gene is TRBV19, the J gene TRBJ1-1; TRBD1 matches 9 bases. Germline loops: CDR1 LNHDA, CDR2 SQIVND (reference sequence). V was pared by 5 bases and J by 3 bases, with 10 bases of the junction left unmatched. This CDR3 comprises 16 residues.

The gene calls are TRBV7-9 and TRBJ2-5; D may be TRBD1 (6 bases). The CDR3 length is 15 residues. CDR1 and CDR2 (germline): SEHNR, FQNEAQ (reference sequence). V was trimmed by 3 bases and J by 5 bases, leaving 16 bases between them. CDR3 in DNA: TGTGCCAGCAGCTTGGACAGCCCCGCCGGGGAGACCCAGTACTTC. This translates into CASSLDSPAGETQYF.

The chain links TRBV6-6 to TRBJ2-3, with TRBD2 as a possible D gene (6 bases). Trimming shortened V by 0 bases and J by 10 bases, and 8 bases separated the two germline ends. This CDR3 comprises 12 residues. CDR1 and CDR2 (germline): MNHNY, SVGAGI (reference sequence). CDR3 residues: CASSYSGGSQYF. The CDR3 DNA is TGTGCCAGCAGTTACTCGGGGGGTTCGCAGTATTTT.

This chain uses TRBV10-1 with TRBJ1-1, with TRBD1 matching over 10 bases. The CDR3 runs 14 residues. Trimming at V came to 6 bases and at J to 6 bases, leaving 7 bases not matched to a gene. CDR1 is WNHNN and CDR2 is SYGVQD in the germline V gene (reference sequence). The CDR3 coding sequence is TGCGCCAGCAGAGGTGGACAGGGGGGCGCTGAAGCTTTCTTT. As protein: CASRGGQGGAEAFF.

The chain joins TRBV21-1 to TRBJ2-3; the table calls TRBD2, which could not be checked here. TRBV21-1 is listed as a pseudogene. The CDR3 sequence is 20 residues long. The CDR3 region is CASSKFCATSGNLITDTQYF. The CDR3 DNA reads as TGTGCCAGCAGCAAATTTTGTGCGACTAGCGGGAACCTAATCACAGATACGCAGTATTTT.

This chain's CDR3 is CASTGDRNTEAFF. CDR3 coding DNA: TGTGCCAGCACCGGCGACAGGAACACTGAAGCTTTCTTT. The J gene is TRBJ1-1, the V gene TRBV28; a weak D match, TRBD1 (5 bases). The CDR3 is made up of 13 amino acids. Germline-derived CDR1 and CDR2 are MDHEN and SYDVKM. V gave up 7 bases and J gave up 1 base, with 10 bases separating them.

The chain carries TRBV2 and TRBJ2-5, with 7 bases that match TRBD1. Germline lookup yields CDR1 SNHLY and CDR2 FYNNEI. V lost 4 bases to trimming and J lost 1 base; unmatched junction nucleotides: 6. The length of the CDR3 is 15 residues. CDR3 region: CASSGERQGQETQYF. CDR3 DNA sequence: TGTGCCAGCAGTGGAGAGAGACAGGGCCAAGAGACCCAGTACTTC.